A few counts support the clone carrying this T cell receptor (beta chain). V was shortened by 2 bases and J by 6 bases, with 11 bases between the two germline ends. The CDR3 has 13 residues. Germline lookup yields CDR1 GTSNPN and CDR2 SVGIG (reference sequence). This entry belongs to a study of T cell responses to AZD1222 COVID-19 vaccine. Repertoires were generated with immunoSEQ multiplex PCR, while TCRdb's copy carries only in-frame clones and drops some. The sample has about 100,000 clones; roughly 86% are singletons. This TCR was sampled from an adult in good health. This sample comprised peripheral blood, obtained on day 0 of MenACWY control vaccination. The rearrangement links TRBV30 to TRBJ1-5, with a possible D match to TRBD1 (6 bases). CDR3 sequence: CAWSLGGGQPQHF. The CDR3, as DNA: TGTGCCTGGAGTTTGGGAGGGGGTCAGCCCCAGCATTTT.